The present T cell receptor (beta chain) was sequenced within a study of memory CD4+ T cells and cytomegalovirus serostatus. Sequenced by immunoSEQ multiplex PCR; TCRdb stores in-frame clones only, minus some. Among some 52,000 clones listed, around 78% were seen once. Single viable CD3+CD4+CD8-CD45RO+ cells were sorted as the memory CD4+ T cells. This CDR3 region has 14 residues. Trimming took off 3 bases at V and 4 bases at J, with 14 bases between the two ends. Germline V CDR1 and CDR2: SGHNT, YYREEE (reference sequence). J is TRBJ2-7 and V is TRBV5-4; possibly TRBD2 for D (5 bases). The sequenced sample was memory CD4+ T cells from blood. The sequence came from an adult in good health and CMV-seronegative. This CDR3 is CASSSDPSGYEQYF. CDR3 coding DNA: TGTGCCAGCAGCTCGGACCCTTCGGGGTACGAGCAGTACTTC.